The rows below give T cell receptor beta chains drawn from one sample of a study of T cell changes during pregnancy in multiple sclerosis. The protocol was immunoSEQ multiplex PCR, while the TCRdb copy is restricted to in-frame clones and leaves out a portion. Of about 44,000 clones listed, 85% to 90% are singletons. Sample: CD4+ T cells from peripheral blood mononuclear cells, taken in the first trimester of pregnancy. The receptors come from a female donor with multiple sclerosis, enrolled in a pregnancy study. Both conserved end residues are part of each CDR3. A D gene is named only where the DNA matches it firmly. Clone size, where shown, is once, few, many, or a class for clones that have expanded.

11	NA	NA	TRBV12-1	TRBJ1-4	TGTGCCAGCAGCCTGAATGAAAAACTGTTTTTT	CASSLNEKLFF
20	TRBD2	NA	TRBV15	TRBJ2-5	TGTGCCACCAGCAGAGTTCAGTGGCGGGAGGGAGGGTATGGCCAAGAGACCCAGTACTTC	CATSRVQWREGGYGQETQYF
15	NA	NA	TRBV7-2	TRBJ1-4	TGTGCCAGCAGCTGGAGAGCTGGACAGAATGAAAAACTGTTTTTT	CASSWRAGQNEKLFF
11	NA	NA	TRBV27	TRBJ2-7	TGTGCCAGCAGTTTATACGGCGAGCAGTACTTC	CASSLYGEQYF
14	TRBD1	NA	TRBV14	TRBJ1-3	TGTGCCAGCAGCCACAGGGGGCTAAGAAACACCATATATTTT	CASSHRGLRNTIYF
15	NA	NA	TRBV5-1	TRBJ2-2	TGCGCCAGCAGCTTGGACACCCGGAACACCGGGGAGCTGTTTTTT	CASSLDTRNTGELFF
17	TRBD2	NA	TRBV30	TRBJ2-3	TGTGCCTGGAGTGGGGGTTTCGCGGGAGTGGGCACAGATACGCAGTATTTT	CAWSGGFAGVGTDTQYF
14	NA	NA	TRBV27	TRBJ2-2	TGTGCCAGCAGTTTCGGGGGGAACACCGGGGAGCTGTTTTTT	CASSFGGNTGELFF
19	TRBD2	NA	TRBV4-3	TRBJ2-1	TGCGCCAGCAGCCAAGGGGGGGGGACTAGCGGGAATAAGAGGGATGAGCAGTTCTTC	CASSQGGGTSGNKRDEQFF
19	TRBD1	NA	TRBV5-1	TRBJ2-5	TGCGCCAGCAGCTTGGCCGGGTCCCGGGACAGGGATTCCGGGGAGACCCAGTACTTC	CASSLAGSRDRDSGETQYF
16	TRBD1	few	TRBV19	TRBJ2-2	TGTGCCAGCGCCCGGTTTATTGGACAGGCGGTCGGGGAGCTGTTTTTT	CASARFIGQAVGELFF
12	NA	NA	TRBV18	TRBJ2-1	TGTGCCAGCTCACCTATCCGAGATGAGCAGTTCTTC	CASSPIRDEQFF
15	NA	medium-sized	TRBV6-1	TRBJ1-5	TGTGCCAGCGAGCGAGGTGGTTTTGGCAATCAGCCCCAGCATTTT	CASERGGFGNQPQHF
17	TRBD1	NA	TRBV5-1	TRBJ2-6	TGCGCCAGCAGCCTGGGACAGGGTAGCTCTGGGGCCAACGTCCTGACTTTC	CASSLGQGSSGANVLTF
15	NA	NA	TRBV5-1	TRBJ2-3	TGCGCCAGCAGCTTTGGGGCCACTAGCACAGATACGCAGTATTTT	CASSFGATSTDTQYF
16	NA	NA	TRBV19	TRBJ1-2	TGTGCCAGTAGGCTCGTACGGACGGACTCTAACTATGGCTACACCTTC	CASRLVRTDSNYGYTF
15	TRBD1	NA	TRBV9	TRBJ1-4	TGTGCCAGCAGCCTCCGGGACAGGGGAGAAGAAAAACTGTTTTTT	CASSLRDRGEEKLFF
16	NA	NA	TRBV21-1	TRBJ2-1	TGTGCCAGCAGCAAGCTCCGCGGAAGCTCCTACAATGAGCAGTTCTTC	CASSKLRGSSYNEQFF
19	TRBD2	NA	TRBV12-5	TRBJ2-2	TGTGCTAGTGGTCTCAGCACACTAGCGGGAGGACGGTCGGGCGGGGAGCTGTTTTTT	CASGLSTLAGGRSGGELFF
14	TRBD2	NA	TRBV19	TRBJ2-5	TGTGCCAGTAGCCTCACCACGGGAGGCCAGACCCAGTACTTC	CASSLTTGGQTQYF
16	NA	NA	TRBV4-1	TRBJ2-7	TGCGCCAGCAGCCAAGAAGTGTCGAGCGGCACCTACGAGCAGTACTTC	CASSQEVSSGTYEQYF
11	NA	NA	TRBV30	TRBJ1-1	TGTGCCTGGATCAGGGGCTCTGAAGCTTTCTTT	CAWIRGSEAFF
14	NA	NA	TRBV5-1	TRBJ2-3	TGCGCCAGCAGCTCCCTGGGGGGTACAGATACGCAGTATTTT	CASSSLGGTDTQYF
13	NA	NA	TRBV7-2	TRBJ2-7	TGTGCCAGCAGCTGGCGGGACTGGGGGGAGCAGTACTTC	CASSWRDWGEQYF
15	NA	NA	TRBV5-1	TRBJ2-2	TGCGCCAGCAGCTTGAACGGAGCGAACACCGGGGAGCTGTTTTTT	CASSLNGANTGELFF
16	NA	once	TRBV5-4	TRBJ2-3	TGTGCCAGCAGCACCCTCCGCACGGGAGACACAGATACGCAGTATTTT	CASSTLRTGDTDTQYF
16	NA	NA	TRBV5-5	TRBJ2-6	TGTGCCAGCCGTTATCTCGCACAAAGTCGGGCCAACGTCCTGACTTTC	CASRYLAQSRANVLTF
15	NA	NA	TRBV7-7	TRBJ2-2	TGTGCCAGCAGCGAGCGGCAGGGGAGCACCGGGGAGCTGTTTTTT	CASSERQGSTGELFF
20	TRBD2	once	TRBV7-7	TRBJ2-3	TGTGCCAGCAGCCTGCCGACTAGCGGGAGGGCCTTGCCGTTCACAGATACGCAGTATTTT	CASSLPTSGRALPFTDTQYF
17	TRBD1	NA	TRBV5-8	TRBJ2-7	TGTGCCAGCAGCCCCCAGGCCGGGACAGATTTCTCCTACGAGCAGTACTTC	CASSPQAGTDFSYEQYF
15	TRBD1	few	TRBV5-1	TRBJ1-1	TGCGCCAGCAGCTTTCGGACAGGAATGAACACTGAAGCTTTCTTT	CASSFRTGMNTEAFF
13	NA	NA	TRBV11-3	TRBJ1-1	TGTGCCAGCAGCTTAGGGCGGTACACTGAAGCTTTCTTT	CASSLGRYTEAFF
12	NA	NA	TRBV6-6	TRBJ2-5	TGTGCCAGCAGTTACAGGGGGGGGACCCAGTACTTC	CASSYRGGTQYF
16	TRBD1	NA	TRBV5-6	TRBJ2-1	TGTGCCAGCAGCCCCTCCCCGGGACAGGGAGGGTATGAGCAGTTCTTC	CASSPSPGQGGYEQFF
15	NA	few	TRBV28	TRBJ2-1	TGTGCCAGCAGTTCGCCGGGTTACGGGAACGATGAGCAGTTCTTC	CASSSPGYGNDEQFF
12	NA	NA	TRBV30	TRBJ2-7	TGTGCCTGGAGTGTTCACAGGGTCGAGCAGTACTTC	CAWSVHRVEQYF
16	TRBD1	NA	TRBV5-1	TRBJ1-2	TGCGCCAGCAGGTTCCATCCATTCCGGGACAGCTATGGCTACACCTTC	CASRFHPFRDSYGYTF
12	NA	NA	TRBV6-1	TRBJ2-7	TGTGCCAGCAGTGAAAATAACTACGAGCAGTACTTC	CASSENNYEQYF
15	NA	once	TRBV6-1	TRBJ2-7	TGTGCCAGCAGTGCGACCCCTCTAGTTTCCTACGAGCAGTACTTC	CASSATPLVSYEQYF
16	TRBD1	NA	TRBV5-1	TRBJ1-4	TGCGCCAGCAGCGCGGGACAGCCTAAAACTAATGAAAAACTGTTTTTT	CASSAGQPKTNEKLFF
13	NA	NA	TRBV5-1	TRBJ1-3	TGCGCCAGCGGAGAGGGAGCTGGAAACACCATATATTTT	CASGEGAGNTIYF
16	TRBD1	NA	TRBV28	TRBJ1-5	TGTGCCAGCAGTTTTTACGGGACAGGGGGCGGTCAGCCCCAGCATTTT	CASSFYGTGGGQPQHF
13	TRBD2	NA	TRBV29-1	TRBJ2-7	TGCAGCGTTCTTAGCGGGGTAACCTACGAGCAGTACTTC	CSVLSGVTYEQYF
14	NA	NA	TRBV7-8	TRBJ2-7	TGTGCCAGCAGCCCCCAGGGGGGAGCCTACGAGCAGTACTTC	CASSPQGGAYEQYF
14	NA	NA	TRBV25-1	TRBJ2-7	TGTGCCAGCAGTGAATTTGGGTCCGGGGGCGAGCAGTACTTC	CASSEFGSGGEQYF
15	NA	NA	TRBV7-6	TRBJ2-2	TGTGCCAGCAGCTTAGGGGGGGCGAACACCGGGGAGCTGTTTTTT	CASSLGGANTGELFF
21	TRBD2	NA	TRBV14	TRBJ2-3	TGTGCCAGCAGCCAAGCTCGCCGTGGAGCCGGGACTAGCGGGAGAGGAGATACGCAGTATTTT	CASSQARRGAGTSGRGDTQYF
14	NA	few	TRBV5-1	TRBJ1-2	TGCGCCAGCAGCTTGGGTCAGGGCTTGGGAGGCTACACCTTC	CASSLGQGLGGYTF
15	NA	NA	TRBV5-1	TRBJ2-2	TGCGCCAGCAGCTTGGATGGGCAGAACACCGGGGAGCTGTTTTTT	CASSLDGQNTGELFF
13	TRBD1	few	TRBV30	TRBJ1-1	TGTGCCTGCCCCCGGGACAGTAACACTGAAGCTTTCTTT	CACPRDSNTEAFF
15	TRBD1	NA	TRBV6-1	TRBJ1-5	TGTGCCAGCAGTTGGGGACAGCCAAGACAGCAGCCCCAGCATTTT	CASSWGQPRQQPQHF
14	TRBD1	NA	TRBV10-2	TRBJ1-1	TGCGCCAGCAGTGAGTTGACAGGGGGCACTGAAGCTTTCTTT	CASSELTGGTEAFF
13	NA	NA	TRBV6-5	TRBJ2-5	TGTGCCAGCACTTCAGGGTACCAAGAGACCCAGTACTTC	CASTSGYQETQYF
13	NA	few	TRBV6-8	TRBJ1-2	TGTGCCAGCGGACACGCGGTGGACTATGGCTACACCTTC	CASGHAVDYGYTF